This T cell receptor beta chain stems from a study of shared clonotypes between healthy human individuals. Study details: Per donor, three plates held CD4 naive cells, three held CD4 memory, two held CD8 naive and one held CD8 memory.

This CDR3 has 14 residues. The germline gives CDR1 MNHEY, CDR2 SMNVEV (reference sequence). V shed 6 bases, J shed 3 bases, and the junction held 5 bases outside the gene matches. Notes on this clone: Its antigen remains unidentified.

It was at deep level that the assay was run. The data were produced by immunoSEQ multiplex PCR, yet TCRdb's version contains in-frame clones alone and is incomplete. Found here are under 600,000 clones, roughly 98% of them singletons; the top ten hold 0.3%. In the naive CD8 group, cells lacked CD45RO and were positively selected for CCR7, so terminally differentiated effector memory CD45RA+ cells were left out. Caucasian adults living in Nashville, Tennessee, provided all samples. Findings and limits, study-wide: Clonotype sharing among donors likely depends on sequencing depth.

Specimen: naive CD8+ T cells sorted from blood. This chain connects TRBV27 to TRBJ2-5; 9 nucleotides align to TRBD2. This receptor was identified in a young man in good health. The CDR3 sequence is CASRGLAGKETQYF. The CDR3 bases are TGTGCCAGCAGGGGGCTAGCGGGGAAAGAGACCCAGTACTTC.